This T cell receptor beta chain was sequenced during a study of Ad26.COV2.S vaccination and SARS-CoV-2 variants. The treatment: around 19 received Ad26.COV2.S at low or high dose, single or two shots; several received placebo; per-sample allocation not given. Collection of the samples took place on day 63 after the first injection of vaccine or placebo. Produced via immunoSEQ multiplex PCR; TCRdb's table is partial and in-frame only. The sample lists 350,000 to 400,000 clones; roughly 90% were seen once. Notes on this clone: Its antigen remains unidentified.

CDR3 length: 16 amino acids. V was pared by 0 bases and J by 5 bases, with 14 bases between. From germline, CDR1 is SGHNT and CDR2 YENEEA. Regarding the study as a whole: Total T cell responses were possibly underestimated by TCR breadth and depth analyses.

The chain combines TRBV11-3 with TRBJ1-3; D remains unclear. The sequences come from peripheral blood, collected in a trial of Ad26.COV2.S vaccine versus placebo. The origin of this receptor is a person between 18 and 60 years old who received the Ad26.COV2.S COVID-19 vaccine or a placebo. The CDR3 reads CASSLEPGGGRNTIYF. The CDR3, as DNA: TGTGCCAGCAGCTTAGAACCTGGCGGAGGACGAAACACCATATATTTT.